The rows below give T cell receptor beta chains drawn from one sample of a study of beta chain features in type 1 diabetes. TCRdb's table, derived via immunoSEQ multiplex PCR, lists solely in-frame clones and lacks some. The table lists a few hundred thousand clones, about 15% of them singletons. The sample taken for sequencing was naive CD4+ T cells from blood. These receptor sequences come from a woman between 18 and 30 years old in good health. The CDR3 runs from the conserved cysteine through the conserved F or W. D genes are given only for firm matches. The listing skips clone size in some rows; elsewhere it reads once, few, many or a size class.

cdr3_aa,cdr3_nt,clone_size,d_call,j_call,v_call
CSVGTLVSYEQYF,TGCAGCGTCGGGACACTAGTCTCCTACGAGCAGTACTTC,.,.,TRBJ2-7,TRBV29-1
CASRGQGAKKTQYF,TGTGCCAGCAGGGGACAGGGGGCGAAAAAGACCCAGTACTTC,few,TRBD1,TRBJ2-5,TRBV28
CASSPEGLAGVTQYF,TGTGCCAGCAGCCCAGAGGGACTAGCGGGTGTGACCCAGTACTTC,.,TRBD2,TRBJ2-5,TRBV9
CASSQDPLAGGREQFF,TGTGCCAGCAGCCAAGACCCACTAGCGGGAGGACGTGAGCAGTTCTTC,few,TRBD2,TRBJ2-1,TRBV14
CASSVRGLQDTQYF,TGTGCCAGCAGCGTCAGGGGCCTCCAAGATACGCAGTATTTT,.,.,TRBJ2-3,TRBV7-2
CASSQRDRGSYEQYF,TGTGCCAGCAGCCAGCGGGACCGGGGTTCCTACGAGCAGTACTTC,few,TRBD2,TRBJ2-7,TRBV7-2
CASSQQGWELFF,TGTGCCAGCAGCCAACAGGGGTGGGAGCTGTTTTTT,.,.,TRBJ2-2,TRBV14
CASSPNNRGGEQFF,TGTGCCAGCAGTCCAAATAACAGGGGGGGTGAGCAGTTCTTC,once,.,TRBJ2-1,TRBV28
CSVADRAANQPQHF,TGCAGCGTTGCCGACAGGGCCGCCAATCAGCCCCAGCATTTT,few,TRBD1,TRBJ1-5,TRBV29-1
CASRQGRLAGVREQYF,TGTGCCAGCAGGCAGGGGCGGCTAGCGGGAGTCAGAGAGCAGTACTTC,.,TRBD2,TRBJ2-7,TRBV28
CASSLAGLNTGELFF,TGTGCCAGCAGCTTAGCGGGACTTAACACCGGGGAGCTGTTTTTT,few,.,TRBJ2-2,TRBV7-2
CASSSRGEIVFDEQYF,TGCGCCAGCAGCTCCCGAGGTGAGATCGTCTTCGACGAGCAGTACTTC,few,.,TRBJ2-7,TRBV4-1
CASASGQVYNEQFF,TGTGCCAGTGCATCGGGACAGGTCTACAATGAGCAGTTCTTC,.,TRBD1,TRBJ2-1,TRBV19
CASSIHYSNQPQHF,TGTGCCAGCAGCATCCACTACAGCAATCAGCCCCAGCATTTT,.,.,TRBJ1-5,TRBV28
CALAGSGAETQYF,TGTGCCTTAGCGGGAAGTGGGGCAGAGACCCAGTACTTC,.,TRBD2,TRBJ2-5,TRBV30
CASSEYSGKETQYF,TGTGCCAGCAGTGAATATAGCGGAAAAGAGACCCAGTACTTC,few,.,TRBJ2-5,TRBV25-1
CASSEALHPRGEQFF,TGTGCCAGCAGTGAAGCGCTTCACCCTCGGGGTGAGCAGTTCTTC,.,.,TRBJ2-1,TRBV6-1
CASRPGQGAPQPQHF,TGTGCCAGCAGACCGGGACAGGGGGCGCCTCAGCCCCAGCATTTT,few,TRBD1,TRBJ1-5,TRBV27
CAARGAGGPAEQFF,TGTGCCGCCCGGGGGGCGGGAGGGCCTGCTGAGCAGTTCTTC,.,TRBD2,TRBJ2-1,TRBV30
CASSATGVPYNEQFF,TGTGCCAGCAGCGCAACAGGGGTACCCTACAATGAGCAGTTCTTC,few,TRBD1,TRBJ2-1,TRBV7-9
CASSPGGPSDTQYF,TGTGCCAGCAGCCCGGGGGGGCCGTCAGATACGCAGTATTTT,few,TRBD2,TRBJ2-3,TRBV7-6
CASSLVSVNNEQFF,TGTGCCAGCAGCTTAGTTTCTGTAAACAATGAGCAGTTCTTC,.,.,TRBJ2-1,TRBV7-9
CASSYGSGRDGYTF,TGTGCCAGCAGTTACGGTTCAGGGCGCGATGGCTACACCTTC,few,.,TRBJ1-2,TRBV6-6
CASKETGQSYGYTF,TGCGCCAGCAAAGAGACAGGACAGAGCTATGGCTACACCTTC,few,.,TRBJ1-2,TRBV5-1